Following are 13 T cell receptor beta chains from one sample sequenced in a study of regulatory T cells in long-lasting Graves disease. Arm-PCR with iRepertoire HTBI primers amplified the CDR3 regions for these TCR beta libraries. MiXCR, run by TCRdb on the multiplex PCR reads, gives a single entry per CDR3 protein. The data show 550,000 to 700,000 distinct CDR3 sequences, with roughly a sixth seen just once and around 12% held by the top ten. Sample time point: newly diagnosed GD, antithyroid drugs for less than 3 months. PBMC RNA was the source of the TCR library. Another study also made use of these data, one on T cells in Graves' hyperthyroidism and ophthalmopathy.

The specimen was peripheral blood mononuclear cells (PBMCs), collected at new diagnosis, from a patient treated with antithyroid drugs. Receptor source: a man aged 18 to 29 with Graves disease.

The chain links TRBV19 to TRBJ2-1; D might be TRBD1 (5 bases). V was shortened by 4 bases and J by 7 bases, with 8 bases between the two germline ends. The CDR3 contains 12 residues. Per the germline V gene, CDR1 is LNHDA and CDR2 is SQIVND (reference sequence). The CDR3 sequence: CASSTTGNEQFF. CDR3 coding DNA: TGTGCCAGTAGTACAACAGGAAATGAGCAGTTCTTC.

This clonotype was detected only a few times. This chain joins TRBV5-1 and TRBJ2-1, with 11 bases that match TRBD1. The CDR3 is 17 amino acids. Germline CDR1 is SGHRS and CDR2 is YFSETQ. V lost 4 bases and J lost 7; bases outside the gene matches: 13. CDR3 in amino acids: CASSAHSGQGVVNEQFF. CDR3 nucleotide sequence: TGCGCCAGCAGCGCACACTCGGGACAGGGGGTCGTAAATGAGCAGTTCTTC.

The chain recombines TRBV9 with TRBJ1-1, with D perhaps TRBD1 (5 bases). The V gene lost 0 bases and the J gene lost 5 bases, with 14 bases spanning the gap. Germline CDR1 and CDR2: SGDLS and YYNGEE. The CDR3 is 15 residues long. This chain's CDR3 is CASSVEGTPITEAFF. The CDR3 DNA is TGTGCCAGCAGCGTAGAAGGGACCCCTATTACTGAAGCTTTCTTT. Complete variable domain (other parts from reference TRBV9 and TRBJ1-1): DSGVTQTPKHLITATGQRVTLRCSPRSGDLSVYWYQQSLDQGLQFLIQYYNGEERAKGNILERFSAQQFPDLHSELNLSSLELGDSALYFCASSVEGTPITEAFFGQGTRLTVV.

This clonotype has ten or more counts. The gene calls are TRBV29-1 and TRBJ1-1; the D gene is possibly TRBD1 (6 bases). Germline assignment: CDR1 SQVTM and CDR2 ANQGSEA. V lost 7 bases and J 5 bases, leaving 20 bases between the germline ends. This CDR3 region has 14 residues. The CDR3 region is CSADRAGVGTEAFF. The CDR3 DNA follows: TGCAGCGCCGATCGGGCAGGGGTAGGGACTGAAGCTTTCTTT.

The chain joins TRBV4-1 to TRBJ2-7; 7 bases fit TRBD2. This CDR3 region has 16 residues. The V segment lost 0 bases and the J segment 2 bases; nucleotides outside the gene matches: 7. Per the germline V gene, CDR1 is MGHRA and CDR2 is YSYEKL. CDR3 residues: CASSQDNSGPAYEQYF. CDR3 DNA: TGCGCCAGCAGCCAAGATAATAGCGGGCCTGCCTACGAGCAGTACTTC.

This chain uses TRBV20-1 with TRBJ2-6; D remains ambiguous. The V and J ends lost 3 bases and 4 bases respectively, with 10 bases between them. Germline loops: CDR1 DFQATT, CDR2 SNEGSKA (reference sequence). The CDR3 runs 14 residues. CDR3 region: CSASQAAGANVLTF. The CDR3 DNA reads TGCAGTGCTAGTCAGGCGGCCGGGGCCAACGTCCTGACTTTC.

This clonotype was recorded many times. The chain joins TRBV20-1 to TRBJ2-7; 12 nucleotides match TRBD2. Germline trimming cut 6 bases from V and 6 bases from J; bases unmatched to any gene: 9. From germline, CDR1 is DFQATT and CDR2 SNEGSKA (reference sequence). The CDR3 covers 14 residues. DNA for the CDR3: TGCAGTGCCTTCCCTAGCGGGAGGGATGGCGAGCAGTACTTC. Protein: CSAFPSGRDGEQYF.

As concerns this clonotype: An end of the junction does not agree with germline; a read error may underlie this. The V call is TRBV28, the J call TRBJ2-7, with no clear D. Germline-derived CDR1 and CDR2 are MDHEN and SYDVKM. The CDR3 runs 14 residues. The CDR3 sequence: CASSELQRTYELYF. The CDR3 DNA reads TGTGCCAGCAGCGAATTACAGCGAACCTACGAGCTGTACTTC.

Many counts were recorded for this clonotype. At one end, the junction sequence differs from germline, possibly due to a read error. The chain joins TRBV5-1 to TRBJ2-5; D unresolved. Germline CDR1 and CDR2: SGHRS and YFSETQ. There are 12 residues in the CDR3. CDR3: CASSRTRETQYF. Here the CDR3 DNA reads TGTGCCAGCAGCAGGACCAGGGAGACCCAGTACTTC.

This chain joins TRBV28 and TRBJ2-3, with a possible D match to TRBD2 (6 bases). The CDR3 is 16 residues long. Germline V gene data show CDR1 as MDHEN and CDR2 as SYDVKM. Trimming took 5 bases from V and 3 from J, leaving 18 bases between them. This chain's CDR3 is CASSLSGLARTDTQYF. CDR3 nucleotides: TGTGCCAGCAGTCTCTCCGGGCTAGCGAGGACAGATACGCAGTATTTT.

The sample holds many counts of this clonotype. The V call is TRBV20-1, the J call TRBJ1-5; D possibly corresponds to TRBD1 (6 bases). The germline gives CDR1 DFQATT, CDR2 SNEGSKA (reference sequence). CDR3 length equals 15 residues. V was cut by 0 bases and J by 7 bases, with 16 bases left in between. Here the CDR3 DNA reads TGCAGTGCTAGAGATGTGGGGGGCGCGCGGCAGCCCCAGCATTTT. Translating gives CSARDVGGARQPQHF.

This clonotype occurred a few times. The chain links TRBV20-1 to TRBJ2-3; D gene unclear. CDR1 is DFQATT, CDR2 SNEGSKA, per germline (reference sequence). The CDR3 spans 14 residues. The ends were cut back, 4 bases at V and 0 bases at J, with 11 bases in the middle. In DNA, the CDR3 is TGCAGTGCTAAATGGGTAACTAGCACAGATACGCAGTATTTT. Its protein is CSAKWVTSTDTQYF.

This clonotype was seen repeatedly, ten times or more. The chain couples TRBV20-1 to TRBJ1-1; tentative D call: TRBD1 (5 bases). This CDR3 is 13 amino acids long. V was pared by 5 bases and J by 0 bases, with 10 bases between. The germline V gene encodes CDR1 DFQATT and CDR2 SNEGSKA (reference sequence). The CDR3 loop reads CSALDSLNTEAFF. The CDR3 DNA is TGCAGTGCTCTCGACAGCCTGAACACTGAAGCTTTCTTT.